This T cell receptor (beta chain) was identified during a study of shared clonotypes between healthy human individuals. As for the study in general: Each donor contributed plates that comprised three CD4 naive, three CD4 memory, two CD8 naive and one CD8 memory. Study conclusions and caveats: Rarefaction showed sorted-subset sequencing was incomplete despite large depth.

Note on this clone: Its antigen remains unknown.

Across several immunoSEQ plates, the genomic DNA of each subset was split evenly. Sequencing used immunoSEQ multiplex PCR; TCRdb keeps in-frame clones, though not all of them. This sample has some 600,000 clones, with approximately 96% found just once. Germline V gene data show CDR1 as MDHEN and CDR2 as SYDVKM. V was pared by 5 bases and J by 8 bases, with 14 bases of the junction left unmatched. The CDR3 totals 16 residues. Naivety among CD8 cells was defined by CD45RO negativity and positive CCR7 selection, thereby excluding terminally differentiated effector memory CD45RA+ cells. The donor cohort consisted entirely of Caucasian adults residing in Nashville, Tennessee.

The specimen was naive CD8+ T cells sorted from blood. The rearrangement links TRBV28 to TRBJ2-4; 8 bases line up with TRBD2. This receptor was taken from a woman in her twenties or thirties in good health. The CDR3: CASSPEPGLGGDIQYF. The CDR3 DNA reads as TGTGCCAGCAGTCCTGAACCGGGACTAGGAGGGGACATTCAGTACTTC.